The rows below give T cell receptor beta chains drawn from one sample of a study of long-term antiretroviral therapy in people with HIV. Libraries were prepared by immunoSEQ multiplex PCR; TCRdb keeps only in-frame clonotypes and omits some of them. The sample has fewer than 15,000 clones; approximately 80% are singletons. Specimen: unsorted PBMCs, collected 1.3 years after starting antiretroviral therapy. Every receptor here comes from a woman between 18 and 30 years old with HIV. Each CDR3 is given with its conserved first and last residue. Each record gives: D gene, J gene, V gene, clone size, CDR3 DNA, CDR3 protein. A D gene is named only where the DNA matches it firmly. Size tells how often a clone was seen (once, few, many) or the class of an expanded clone, and some rows leave it out.

-,TRBJ2-7,TRBV4-3,-,TGCGCCAGCAGCCGGCCACCCGGACCGCGAAACTACGAGCAGTACTTC,CASSRPPGPRNYEQYF
-,TRBJ1-4,TRBV15,-,TGTGCCACCAGCAGAGATACAGGGTTCGGTGAAAAACTGTTTTTT,CATSRDTGFGEKLFF
TRBD1,TRBJ2-7,TRBV27,-,TGTGCCACCCACTCGACAGGGGCCCCCTACGAGCAGTACTTC,CATHSTGAPYEQYF
-,TRBJ2-2,TRBV19,-,TGTGCCAGTAGTATAACCAGCCCCGGCACCGGGGAGCTGTTTTTT,CASSITSPGTGELFF
-,TRBJ1-4,TRBV6-6,few,TGTGCCAGCAGTGGATTAGAGGGGTGGCATGAAAAACTGTTTTTT,CASSGLEGWHEKLFF
-,TRBJ2-2,TRBV30,-,TGTGCCTGGAGTGTCTCGGGTGCCGGGGAGCTGTTTTTT,CAWSVSGAGELFF
-,TRBJ1-5,TRBV19,few,TGTGCCAGTAGTATAGGGTTACGGGGCAATCAGCCCCAGCATTTT,CASSIGLRGNQPQHF
-,TRBJ1-1,TRBV27,-,TGTGCCAGCACTCAGGCCTCTTTTTCGGGACAAGCTTTCTTT,CASTQASFSGQAFF
TRBD2,TRBJ2-3,TRBV9,-,TGTGCCAGCAGCGTAGAGGTCCGCGGGGGAACAGATACGCAGTATTTT,CASSVEVRGGTDTQYF
-,TRBJ2-5,TRBV7-6,-,TGTGCCAGCAGTCAGCAAGAGACCCAGTACTTC,CASSQQETQYF
-,TRBJ2-7,TRBV5-1,-,TGCGCCAGCAGCTTGGTTTTTACAGTGGGGTACGAGCAGTACTTC,CASSLVFTVGYEQYF
-,TRBJ1-2,TRBV30,-,TGTGCCTGGAGTATCAGCCTGACTTATGGCTACACCTTC,CAWSISLTYGYTF
TRBD2,TRBJ2-2,TRBV6-5,-,TGTGCCAGCAGTTACAAGGGCGGGGGGGAATCCGGGGAGCTGTTTTTT,CASSYKGGGESGELFF
TRBD1,TRBJ2-7,TRBV29-1,-,TGCAGCGTTTACACAGAGACAGGGGGCGGGCAGTACTTC,CSVYTETGGGQYF
-,TRBJ2-7,TRBV27,-,TGTGCCAGCAGTCTCTCCGACGGATACGAGCAGTACTTC,CASSLSDGYEQYF
TRBD2,TRBJ2-2,TRBV6-6,-,TGTGCCAGCAGGGAGAGGGAGGGACCCGGGGAGCTGTTTTTT,CASREREGPGELFF
-,TRBJ2-5,TRBV28,-,TGTGCCAGCAGTTTATTAGGTCCAGGACCCAAGGAGGGAGAGACCCAGTACTTC,CASSLLGPGPKEGETQYF
-,TRBJ1-4,TRBV19,-,TGTGCCAGTAGTGTATTGGGGAGTGAAAAACTGTTTTTT,CASSVLGSEKLFF
TRBD2,TRBJ2-7,TRBV6-6,-,TGTGCCAGCAGTTACTCCATGACTAGCGGGGGATACGAGCAGTACTTC,CASSYSMTSGGYEQYF
-,TRBJ1-2,TRBV5-4,few,TGTGCCAGCAGCTTGGCCGGAGGGGTAGATGGCTACACCTTC,CASSLAGGVDGYTF
-,TRBJ1-2,TRBV19,few,TGTGCCAGTAGTATATCCGGAGGGCGCAGCTATGGCTACACCTTC,CASSISGGRSYGYTF
TRBD1,TRBJ2-7,TRBV7-2,-,TGTGCCAGCAGTCACGGGGACAGGGGGAAGTACTTC,CASSHGDRGKYF
-,TRBJ1-2,TRBV19,-,TGTGCCAGTAGTATATTCCTGGCAGATATTAACTATGGCTACACCTTC,CASSIFLADINYGYTF
-,TRBJ1-2,TRBV29-1,-,TGCAGCGTTGAAGACGGAGGATACGGCTATGGCTACACCTTC,CSVEDGGYGYGYTF
-,TRBJ2-7,TRBV6-1,-,TGTGCCAGCAGTGACGGGGGGCGCTCCGAGTACTTC,CASSDGGRSEYF
-,TRBJ2-2,TRBV11-2,-,TGTGCCAGTCAGTGGTCGACAGGGAACACCGGGGAGCTGTTTTTT,CASQWSTGNTGELFF
-,TRBJ2-1,TRBV19,-,TGTGCCAGTAGTATCACCGGGGTCTCCTACAATGAGCAGTTCTTC,CASSITGVSYNEQFF
-,TRBJ1-2,TRBV30,medium-sized,TGTGCCTGGAGTGTAAGTCTAAACTATGGCTACACCTTC,CAWSVSLNYGYTF
-,TRBJ2-1,TRBV7-8,-,TGTGCCAGCAGCTTAGCCAGCGGTAACTACAATGAGCAGTTCTTC,CASSLASGNYNEQFF
-,TRBJ2-5,TRBV21-1,-,TGTGCCATCTATGACAGGGAAGGTCAGGCCCAGTACTTC,CAIYDREGQAQYF
-,TRBJ1-1,TRBV21-1,few,TGTGCCAGCCCCTGGGGGGGAACTGAAGCTTTCTTT,CASPWGGTEAFF
TRBD2,TRBJ2-5,TRBV7-2,once,TGTGCCAGCAGCCGGGGGGAAAAAGAGACCCAGTACTTC,CASSRGEKETQYF
TRBD1,TRBJ1-1,TRBV7-6,-,TGTGCCAGCAGCTTAACAGGGGCCACTGAAGCTTTCTTT,CASSLTGATEAFF
TRBD1,TRBJ2-2,TRBV28,-,TGTGCCAGCAGTTTGGGGGACAGGGAAGCCGGGGAGCTGTTTTTT,CASSLGDREAGELFF
-,TRBJ2-3,TRBV19,-,TGTGCCAGTAGTATGAGACAGGAGGCAGATACGCAGTATTTT,CASSMRQEADTQYF
TRBD2,TRBJ2-2,TRBV7-2,-,TGTGCCAGCAGCCTCCGGGGGGGTACCGGGGAGCTGTTTTTT,CASSLRGGTGELFF
-,TRBJ2-1,TRBV29-1,-,TGCAGCGTTGAAGAACCCGGGGGAGCCAGCTCCTACAATGAGCAGTTCTTC,CSVEEPGGASSYNEQFF
TRBD2,TRBJ2-7,TRBV11-2,large,TGTGCCAGCAGCTTAGCTGCTTCTAGCGGGGGGGCGTACGAGCAGTACTTC,CASSLAASSGGAYEQYF
-,TRBJ1-1,TRBV10-3,-,TGTGCCATCAGTGACCTCGGGGGTGCTGAAGCTTTCTTT,CAISDLGGAEAFF
TRBD2,TRBJ2-2,TRBV7-9,-,TGTGCCAGCAGCCCCCGACTTGGAGCGGGAGGCTCTCCCACCGGGGAGCTGTTTTTT,CASSPRLGAGGSPTGELFF
-,TRBJ1-2,TRBV5-6,-,TGTGCCAGCAGCTTAGGAGCAGGTGTCTATGGCTACACCTTC,CASSLGAGVYGYTF
TRBD2,TRBJ2-3,TRBV2,-,TGTGCCAGCAAGCCCGCCCCGGGACTAGGGCAAGATACGCAGTATTTT,CASKPAPGLGQDTQYF
-,TRBJ1-5,TRBV7-9,-,TGTGCCAGCAGCTACGCCGGGGGTGCGGCCCAGCATTTT,CASSYAGGAAQHF
TRBD1,TRBJ1-5,TRBV6-5,-,TGTGCCAGCAGACGGGACAGGGGTCAGCCCCAGCATTTT,CASRRDRGQPQHF
TRBD1,TRBJ2-7,TRBV9,once,TGTGCCAGCACCCTACCGGGACAGGGTTGGCACGAGCAGTACTTC,CASTLPGQGWHEQYF
-,TRBJ1-2,TRBV11-2,few,TGTGCCAGCAGCTTGGGGGGGAATGGCTACACCTTC,CASSLGGNGYTF
-,TRBJ1-2,TRBV18,-,TGTGCCAGTTCAGGGTTAGGGTACGGCTACACCTTC,CASSGLGYGYTF
-,TRBJ2-7,TRBV11-2,-,TGTGCCAGCTCCCGACAGATTTACGAGCAGTACTTC,CASSRQIYEQYF
TRBD2,TRBJ2-7,TRBV5-1,few,TGCGCCAGCAGCTTGGCCGTCTCGGGAGGTTCCTACGAGCAGTACTTC,CASSLAVSGGSYEQYF
-,TRBJ1-1,TRBV5-6,-,TGTGCCAGCAGCTTGAATCCGGGTTTGAACACTGAAGCTTTCTTT,CASSLNPGLNTEAFF
-,TRBJ2-7,TRBV30,-,TGTGCCTGGAGTGTACTTAGGTCTCTCGAACAGTACTTC,CAWSVLRSLEQYF
-,TRBJ2-7,TRBV5-6,medium-sized,TGTGCCAGCAGCTCTGGGAGGTATGACGAGCAGTACTTC,CASSSGRYDEQYF
-,TRBJ2-5,TRBV10-3,-,TGTGCCATCAGTGGAGAGGGAACTGAGACCCAGTACTTC,CAISGEGTETQYF
TRBD1,TRBJ1-4,TRBV7-6,-,TGTGCCAGCAGCTTAGGGACAGGGGATGAAAAACTGTTTTTT,CASSLGTGDEKLFF
-,TRBJ1-2,TRBV19,-,TGTGCCAGTGCGGACGGTAGCACTAACTATGGCTACACCTTC,CASADGSTNYGYTF
-,TRBJ1-5,TRBV19,-,TGTGCCAGTAGCCTCATCCCCGACAGTAGCAATCAGCCCCAGCATTTT,CASSLIPDSSNQPQHF